This T cell receptor beta chain came from a study of chemoradiotherapy in HPV16-positive cancers. V lost 6 bases to trimming and J lost 0 bases, with 12 bases between them. CDR1 MNHEY and CDR2 SMNVEV come from the germline V gene (reference sequence). The CDR3 has 14 residues. Measured with immunoSEQ multiplex PCR; TCRdb has only the in-frame clones, and not every one. The profile covers some 17,000 clones, with nearly 70% appearing a single time and 8% taken by the ten largest. Repertoires were sampled repeatedly during chemoradiotherapy. This clone was found a few times. This chain joins TRBV27 and TRBJ2-7; weak D call: TRBD1 (6 bases). Sequenced material: tumor tissue, taken from a patient who underwent chemoradiotherapy. The clonotype originates from a human donor with HPV-associated anogenital cancer. The CDR3 DNA sequence: TGTGCCAGCAGGAGACAGGTTTCCTCCTACGAGCAGTACTTC. Its protein product is CASRRQVSSYEQYF.